This T cell receptor beta chain was recorded in a study of response to subunit inactivated influenza vaccine. Germline-derived CDR1 and CDR2 are KGHSH and LQKENI. Trimming stripped 2 bases from V and 4 bases from J, with 15 bases between. The CDR3 covers 15 residues. MiXCR, run by TCRdb on the RT-PCR reads, gives a single entry per CDR3 protein. Of about 570,000 distinct CDR3 sequences in the sample, roughly 10% were seen once. The same sample was also studied in work on T cells expressing NK-cell markers. Per that paper: The authors made TCR beta cDNA libraries by 5'RACE template switching. This switching added a universal primer site and UMIs. Sorted T-cell subsets CD3+CD56+NKG2C+, CD3+CD56+NKG2C- and CD3+CD56-NKG2C+ were TCR beta-sequenced. In the group of eight sequenced donors, seven were HCMV-seropositive and one was seronegative. In six donors, dominant NKG2C+ clonotypes were roughly 1.0-7.0% of CD8+ T cells.

The receptor was derived from a man aged 50-60 years who received an inactivated influenza vaccine. The chain carries TRBV18 and TRBJ2-7; no clear D gene. The specimen was PBMCs from blood, collected on the day of vaccination. CDR3 amino acids: CASSPNVGSRYEQYF. CDR3 coding DNA: TGTGCCAGCTCACCAAATGTGGGTTCACGGTACGAGCAGTACTTC.